This T cell receptor beta chain was captured in a study of cytotoxic CD8 clonotypes in ibrutinib-treated CLL. Investigators sought sequencing depths of between 1 in 200,000 and 1 in 1 million T cells. Sequenced by immunoSEQ multiplex PCR; TCRdb stores in-frame clones only, minus some. Of some 300,000 clones detected, almost 80% appear once; the ten largest clones hold roughly 7%. Findings of the study overall: Whereas clonality rose at ibrutinib response, it declined toward baseline at progression.

Comment on this clone: Antigen: not known.

Germline V gene sequence: CDR1 MDHEN, CDR2 SYDVKM. Trimming took 5 bases from V and 6 from J, leaving 14 bases between them. The CDR3 is 14 residues long. This receptor was taken from a human donor with chronic lymphocytic leukemia. Sequences were derived from PBMCs, sampled before ibrutinib treatment. The rearrangement uses TRBV28 and TRBJ1-5, with a tentative D call TRBD1 (5 bases). CDR3 in DNA: TGTGCCAGCAGTCCGGCCGGCAGGGCTCAGCCCCAGCATTTT. Translated: CASSPAGRAQPQHF.